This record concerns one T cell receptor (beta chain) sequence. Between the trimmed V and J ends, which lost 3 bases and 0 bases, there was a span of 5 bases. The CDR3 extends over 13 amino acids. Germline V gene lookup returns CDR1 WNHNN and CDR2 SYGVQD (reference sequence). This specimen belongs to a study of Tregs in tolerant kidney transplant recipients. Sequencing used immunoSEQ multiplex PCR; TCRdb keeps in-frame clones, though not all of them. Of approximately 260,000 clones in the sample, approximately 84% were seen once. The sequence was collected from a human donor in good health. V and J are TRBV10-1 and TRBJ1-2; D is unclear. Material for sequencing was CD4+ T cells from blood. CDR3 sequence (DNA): TGCGCCAGCAGTGAAACAGCTAACTATGGCTACACCTTC. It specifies CASSETANYGYTF.